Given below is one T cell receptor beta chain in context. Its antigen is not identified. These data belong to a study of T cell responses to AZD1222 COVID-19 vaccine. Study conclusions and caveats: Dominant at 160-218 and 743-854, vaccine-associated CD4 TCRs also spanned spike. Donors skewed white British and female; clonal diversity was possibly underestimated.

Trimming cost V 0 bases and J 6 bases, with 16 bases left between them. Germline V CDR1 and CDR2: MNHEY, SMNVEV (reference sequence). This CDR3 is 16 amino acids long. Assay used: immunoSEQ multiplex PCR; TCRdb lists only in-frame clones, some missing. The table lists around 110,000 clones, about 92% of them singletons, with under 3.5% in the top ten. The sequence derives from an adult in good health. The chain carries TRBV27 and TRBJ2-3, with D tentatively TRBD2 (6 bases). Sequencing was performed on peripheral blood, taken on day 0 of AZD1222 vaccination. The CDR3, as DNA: TGTGCCAGCAGTTTATCACTGGCGGGGTCAATGGATACGCAGTATTTT. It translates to CASSLSLAGSMDTQYF.